A single sample gave rise to the 24 T cell receptor beta chains below, sequenced in a study of blood T cell repertoires in COVID-19 (dated by TCRdb to between 2020 and 2021). The method was the immunoSEQ multiplex PCR assay. TCRdb obtained this table from immuneACCESS and retained in-frame rearrangements with V and J assigned. These tables miss some clones; where compared with another copy, unresolved V genes account for less than half of the shortfall, and the remainder is unexplained. The sample profile shows more than 65,000 clones; 87% of them were found once. In total, the top ten clones hold 4.5% to 6% of the sample. Sequencing was done on a sample of peripheral blood. All receptors come from a woman aged 80 or over with active or convalescent COVID-19.

The chain uses TRBV30 and TRBJ1-1; 9 bases line up with TRBD1. Germline V CDR1 and CDR2: GTSNPN, SVGIG (reference sequence). Unmatched junction bases numbered 6, after V lost 1 base and J lost 3 bases. This CDR3 is built from 15 residues. CDR3 sequence reads: CAWSGRDRGDTEAFF. CDR3 nucleotide sequence: TGTGCCTGGAGTGGACGAGACAGGGGGGACACTGAAGCTTTCTTT.

This chain uses TRBV29-1 with TRBJ1-2, with TRBD1 matching over 12 bases. The germline CDR1 and CDR2 sequences are SQVTM and ANQGSEA. This CDR3 region has 15 residues. The V segment lost 5 bases and the J segment 2 bases; nucleotides outside the gene matches: 6. The CDR3 DNA follows: TGCAGCGTTATGGGACAGGGGGCGATGAACTATGGCTACACCTTC. This encodes CSVMGQGAMNYGYTF.

The genes are TRBV18 and TRBJ2-7; D is unclear. The length of the CDR3 is 14 residues. Germline V lookup: CDR1 KGHSH, CDR2 LQKENI. V was pared by 3 bases and J by 2 bases, with 11 bases between. CDR3 amino acids: CASSPPTSPYEQYF. CDR3 in DNA: TGTGCCAGCTCACCCCCGACAAGTCCCTACGAGCAGTACTTC. The whole variable domain, filled in from reference TRBV18 and TRBJ2-7, reads NAGVMQNPRHLVRRRGQEARLRCSPMKGHSHVYWYRQLPEEGLKFMVYLQKENIIDESGMPKERFSAEFPKEGPSILRIQQVVRGDSAAYFCASSPPTSPYEQYFGPGTRLTVT.

The chain uses TRBV15 and TRBJ2-5; 7 bases match TRBD2. CDR3 size: 12 residues. Per the germline V gene, CDR1 is LNHNV and CDR2 is YYDKDF (reference sequence). V was clipped by 8 bases and J by 5 bases; unmatched bases: 5. In nucleotides, the CDR3 is TGTGCCACCGGGGGGGAAGGGGAGACCCAGTACTTC. It translates to CATGGEGETQYF.

The genes are TRBV6-6 and TRBJ1-3, with D perhaps matching TRBD1 (5 bases). CDR1 MNHNY and CDR2 SVGAGI come from the germline V gene (reference sequence). Trimming shortened V by 6 bases and J by 0 bases, and 15 bases separated the two germline ends. There are 16 residues in the CDR3. The CDR3 DNA follows: TGTGCCAGCAGATACGGCGGGACCCTCTCTGGAAACACCATATATTTT. Translated, it gives CASRYGGTLSGNTIYF.

The CDR3 is CASSFSGRRDEKLFF. The CDR3 DNA is TGTGCCAGCAGCTTCTCCGGCAGGCGGGATGAAAAACTGTTTTTT. V is TRBV5-4 and J is TRBJ1-4; D gene unclear. Trimming cost V 2 bases and J 6 bases, with 14 bases left between them. The germline gives CDR1 SGHNT, CDR2 YYREEE (reference sequence). The length of the CDR3 is 15 residues.

The rearrangement links TRBV28 to TRBJ2-7; the match to TRBD1 covers 10 bases. The CDR3 contains 14 residues. Trimming took 7 bases from V and 4 from J; bases not matched to a gene: 7. CDR1 is MDHEN and CDR2 is SYDVKM in the germline V gene. CDR3 sequence (DNA): TGTGCCAGCACCTTACGGACAGGGGGGTACGAGCAGTACTTC. Encoded protein: CASTLRTGGYEQYF.

The CDR3 spells CAISESAGEAFF. In DNA, the CDR3 is TGTGCCATCAGTGAGTCGGCAGGGGAGGCTTTCTTT. This sequence joins TRBV10-3 and TRBJ1-1; possible D gene TRBD1, 6 bases. The germline CDR1 and CDR2 sequences are ENHRY and SYGVKD. V lost 0 bases, J lost 11 bases, and 10 bases lay in between. The CDR3 is made up of 12 amino acids.

This rearrangement joins TRBV5-6 to TRBJ1-2, with 7 nucleotides matching TRBD1. The V segment lost 4 bases and the J segment 2 bases; nucleotides outside the gene matches: 5. The germline V gene encodes CDR1 SGHDT and CDR2 YYEEEE. This CDR3 comprises 14 residues. CDR3 residues: CASSPTGSNYGYTF. In DNA form, the CDR3 reads TGTGCCAGCAGCCCGACAGGGTCCAACTATGGCTACACCTTC.

The chain employs TRBV19 and TRBJ2-7; TRBD2 matches 15 bases. Germline V gene sequence: CDR1 LNHDA, CDR2 SQIVND (reference sequence). CDR3 length equals 16 residues. Trimming at V came to 5 bases and at J to 2 bases, leaving 4 bases not matched to a gene. CDR3 sequence (DNA): TGTGCCAGTAGTCCTGGGACTAGCGGGAGGCCCTACGAGCAGTACTTC. This sequence encodes CASSPGTSGRPYEQYF.

The chain recombines TRBV7-2 with TRBJ1-1; the D is unclear. V was cut by 1 base and J by 9 bases, with 12 bases left in between. The CDR3 length is 13 residues. Germline CDR1 is SGHTA and CDR2 is FQGNSA. The CDR3 DNA follows: TGTGCCAGCAGCTTAGTGGGCAGGTATAAAGCTTTCTTT. This codes for CASSLVGRYKAFF.

This chain joins TRBV21-1 and TRBJ1-1. TRBV21-1 is shown as a pseudogene. The CDR3 loop spans 15 amino acids. Here the CDR3 reads CASSKSKLVNTEAFF. The CDR3, as DNA: TGTGCCAGCAGCAAGTCTAAGCTAGTGAACACTGAAGCTTTCTTT.

The chain recombines TRBV20-1 with TRBJ2-7; 7 positions match TRBD2. The CDR3 spans 12 residues. The germline V gene encodes CDR1 DFQATT and CDR2 SNEGSKA (reference sequence). With V trimmed by 3 bases and J by 5 bases, 4 bases remained unmatched. CDR3 bases: TGCAGTGCTAGTCGGGAGGCTCACGAGCAGTACTTC. This gives the protein CSASREAHEQYF.

This clone was detected only once. This chain links TRBV30 with TRBJ1-5, with 7 nucleotides matching TRBD1. Germline-derived CDR1 and CDR2 are GTSNPN and SVGIG (reference sequence). V was pared by 2 bases and J by 7 bases, with 5 bases of the junction left unmatched. The CDR3 is 13 residues long. Here the CDR3 DNA reads TGTGCCTGGAGTTACAGGGGTAACCAGCCCCAGCATTTT. It yields the protein CAWSYRGNQPQHF. The whole variable domain, filled in from reference TRBV30 and TRBJ1-5, reads SQTIHQWPATLVQPVGSPLSLECTVEGTSNPNLYWYRQAAGRGLQLLFYSVGIGQISSEVPQNLSASRPQDRQFILSSKKLLLSDSGFYLCAWSYRGNQPQHFGDGTRLSIL.

This chain's CDR3 is CASSLLPGSYEQYF. In DNA, the CDR3 is TGTGCCAGCAGCTTATTGCCGGGAAGCTACGAGCAGTACTTC. The chain links TRBV7-2 to TRBJ2-7, with D tentatively TRBD2 (5 bases). CDR3 size: 14 residues. V was shortened by 2 bases and J by 3 bases, with 11 bases between the two germline ends. CDR1 is SGHTA, CDR2 FQGNSA, per germline.

This clone occurred a few times. J is TRBJ2-7 and V is TRBV19, with TRBD2 matching 8 bases. Germline V CDR1 and CDR2: LNHDA, SQIVND (reference sequence). V dropped 3 bases and J dropped 3; count of bases not matched to a gene: 4. This CDR3 spans 14 amino acids. The CDR3 nucleotides are TGTGCCAGTAGTATGGGACTAGGGGGCTACGAGCAGTACTTC. Translating gives CASSMGLGGYEQYF.

This chain joins TRBV18 and TRBJ2-7; D perhaps matches TRBD1 (6 bases). The V and J ends lost 3 bases and 2 bases respectively, with 14 bases between them. The CDR3 loop spans 15 amino acids. In germline, CDR1 is KGHSH, CDR2 LQKENI. CDR3 sequence reads: CASSPPIAGAYEQYF. In DNA, the CDR3 is TGTGCCAGCTCACCGCCGATTGCAGGGGCCTACGAGCAGTACTTC. Full variable domain (rest looked up from reference TRBV18 and TRBJ2-7): NAGVMQNPRHLVRRRGQEARLRCSPMKGHSHVYWYRQLPEEGLKFMVYLQKENIIDESGMPKERFSAEFPKEGPSILRIQQVVRGDSAAYFCASSPPIAGAYEQYFGPGTRLTVT.

This rearrangement joins TRBV7-9 to TRBJ2-7, with D possibly TRBD1 on 6 matching bases. The CDR3 contains 13 residues. Germline CDR1 SEHNR, CDR2 FQNEAQ (reference sequence). The V end lost 4 bases, the J end lost 4 bases, and 11 bases lay between the germline ends. CDR3 residues: CASSSPTGYEQYF. As DNA, the CDR3 is TGTGCCAGCAGCTCGCCAACAGGGTACGAGCAGTACTTC.

The chain links TRBV6-5 to TRBJ1-1, with a possible D match to TRBD1 (5 bases). This CDR3 is 14 amino acids long. The germline V gene has CDR1 MNHEY and CDR2 SVGAGI. Trimming cost V 7 bases and J 1 base, with 13 bases left between them. CDR3 region: CASIPPGGNTEAFF. CDR3 nucleotides: TGTGCCAGCATTCCCCCGGGGGGGAACACTGAAGCTTTCTTT.

The V call is TRBV21-1, the J call TRBJ1-1. TRBV21-1 is a documented pseudogene. The CDR3 sequence is 19 residues long. CDR3 sequence (DNA): TGTGCCAGCAGCAAATTGGGGACGGGGACTATCCCGCCGAACACTGAAGCTTTCTTT. Translated, it gives CASSKLGTGTIPPNTEAFF.

The gene calls are TRBV29-1 and TRBJ1-2; TRBD1 is a possible D gene (5 bases). Germline V gene data show CDR1 as SQVTM and CDR2 as ANQGSEA. There are 12 residues in the CDR3. Trimming pared 0 bases from V and 12 bases from J, leaving 14 bases between. CDR3 bases: TGCAGCGTTGAAGATCATGGGGGGGTCCACACCTTC. Protein sequence: CSVEDHGGVHTF.

This clone was seen a handful of times. The CDR3: CASSQENPVARPLHF. CDR3 sequence (DNA): TGCGCCAGCAGCCAAGAGAATCCGGTCGCCCGGCCCCTCCACTTT. The rearrangement joins TRBV4-1 to TRBJ1-6; D call uncertain. This CDR3 has 15 residues. V lost 0 bases and J 13 bases, leaving 16 bases between the germline ends. Per germline, CDR1 MGHRA and CDR2 YSYEKL.

The chain combines TRBV24-1 with TRBJ2-1; TRBD2 aligns across 9 bases. The CDR3 is 15 amino acids. Unmatched junction bases numbered 9, after V lost 6 bases and J lost 7 bases. The germline V gene has CDR1 KGHDR and CDR2 SFDVKD. For the CDR3, the DNA is TGTGCCACCAGTAATGCGGGAGGGCCTTGGAATGAGCAGTTCTTC. Translated, it gives CATSNAGGPWNEQFF.

The rearrangement links TRBV7-2 to TRBJ2-3; 11 bases map to TRBD2. J lost 2 bases, V lost 7 bases, and 8 bases had no gene match. CDR3 length equals 16 residues. The V gene's germline CDR1 is SGHTA and CDR2 FQGNSA. The CDR3 spells CASTPPGLAVTDTQYF. As DNA, the CDR3 is TGTGCCAGCACCCCCCCGGGACTAGCGGTCACAGATACGCAGTATTTT.